This paragraph reports one TCR beta chain. cDNA serving as the sequencing template came from extracted, reverse transcribed RNA. The method was immunoSEQ multiplex PCR; TCRdb's version includes in-frame clones alone and lacks a portion of them. The sample lists under 250,000 clones; 57% were seen once. The data were obtained in a study of CD8+ T cells in alopecia areata. CDR1 and CDR2 from the germline V gene are SNHLY and FYNNEI. There are 13 residues in the CDR3. With 8 bases clipped from V and 6 bases from J, the junction kept 9 bases outside the gene matches. This TCR derives from a human donor with alopecia areata. The sequences come from CD4+ T cells sorted from blood, collected at week 0. The rearrangement joins TRBV2 to TRBJ2-7; 8 positions agree with TRBD2. CDR3 in amino acids: CASVRGTRGEQYF. CDR3 DNA: TGTGCCAGCGTCCGCGGGACTAGAGGCGAGCAGTACTTC.